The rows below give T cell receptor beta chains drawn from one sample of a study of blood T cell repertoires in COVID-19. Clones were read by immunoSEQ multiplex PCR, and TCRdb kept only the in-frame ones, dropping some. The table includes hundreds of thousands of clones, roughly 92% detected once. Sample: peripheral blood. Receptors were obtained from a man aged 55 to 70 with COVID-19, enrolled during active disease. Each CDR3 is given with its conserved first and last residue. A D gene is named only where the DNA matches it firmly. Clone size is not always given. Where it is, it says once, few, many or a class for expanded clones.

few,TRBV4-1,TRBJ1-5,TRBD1,CASSSQPGTGGKQPQHF,TGCGCCAGCAGCTCCCAGCCCGGGACAGGGGGCAAACAGCCCCAGCATTTT
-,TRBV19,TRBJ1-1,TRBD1,CASSDRESTEAFF,TGTGCCAGTAGTGACAGGGAGAGCACTGAAGCTTTCTTT
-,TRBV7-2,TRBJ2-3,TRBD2,CASSPYSGGAEDTQYF,TGTGCCAGCAGCCCGTACAGCGGGGGGGCGGAAGATACGCAGTATTTT
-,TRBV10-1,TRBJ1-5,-,CASSHHRETPIEGNQPQHF,TGCGCCAGCAGTCACCACAGGGAAACTCCAATTGAGGGCAATCAGCCCCAGCATTTT
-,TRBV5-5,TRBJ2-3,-,CASSSLSTDTQYF,TGTGCCAGCAGCTCACTATCGACAGATACGCAGTATTTT
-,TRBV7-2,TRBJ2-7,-,CASSSYLNSYEQYF,TGTGCCAGCAGCTCCTACTTAAACTCCTACGAGCAGTACTTC
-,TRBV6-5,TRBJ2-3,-,CASRRTSTDTQYF,TGTGCCAGCAGACGGACTAGCACAGATACGCAGTATTTT
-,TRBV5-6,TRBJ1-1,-,CASSLSLQGETEAFF,TGTGCCAGCAGCTTGTCGTTACAGGGTGAAACTGAAGCTTTCTTT
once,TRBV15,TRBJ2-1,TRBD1,CATSRGGQSFYNEQFF,TGTGCCACCAGCAGAGGGGGACAGTCATTCTACAATGAGCAGTTCTTC
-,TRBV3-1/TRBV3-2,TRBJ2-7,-,CASSARDNSEQYF,TGTGCCAGCAGCGCCCGGGACAACTCCGAGCAGTACTTC
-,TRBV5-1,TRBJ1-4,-,CASSTDTNEKLFF,TGCGCCAGCAGCACAGACACTAATGAAAAACTGTTTTTT
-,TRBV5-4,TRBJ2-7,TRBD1,CASSAQSGDRVYEQYF,TGTGCCAGCAGCGCACAGTCTGGGGACAGGGTCTACGAGCAGTACTTC
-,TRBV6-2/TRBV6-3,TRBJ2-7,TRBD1,CASSYRDRGSYEQYF,TGTGCCAGCAGTTACCGGGACAGGGGTTCCTACGAGCAGTACTTC
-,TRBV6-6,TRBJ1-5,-,CASSPREGADQPQHF,TGTGCCAGCAGCCCCCGGGAAGGCGCCGATCAGCCCCAGCATTTT
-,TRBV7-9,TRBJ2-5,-,CASSFGQSETQYF,TGTGCCAGCAGCTTCGGACAGTCGGAGACCCAGTACTTC
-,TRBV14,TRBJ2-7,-,CASSPDIYEQYF,TGTGCCAGCAGCCCAGACATTTACGAGCAGTACTTC
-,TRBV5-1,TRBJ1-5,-,CASSLGRGNQPQHF,TGCGCCAGCAGCTTGGGCAGGGGCAATCAGCCCCAGCATTTT
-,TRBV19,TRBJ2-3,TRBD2,CASSSRTSGFTDTQYF,TGTGCCAGTAGTTCGCGGACTAGCGGATTCACAGATACGCAGTATTTT
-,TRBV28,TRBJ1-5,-,CASSLTVRLYSNQPQHF,TGTGCCAGCAGTTTAACTGTCAGGCTGTATAGCAATCAGCCCCAGCATTTT
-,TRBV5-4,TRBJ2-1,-,CASSTGLVNEQFF,TGTGCCAGCAGCACCGGACTGGTGAATGAGCAGTTCTTC
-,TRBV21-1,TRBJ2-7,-,CASNRDRASYEQYF,TGTGCCAGCAACCGGGACAGGGCCTCCTACGAGCAGTACTTC
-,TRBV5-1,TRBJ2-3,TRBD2,CASSGASGKRDTQYF,TGCGCCAGCAGCGGGGCTAGCGGGAAGAGAGATACGCAGTATTTT
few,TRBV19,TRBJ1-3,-,CASSERSRGNTIYF,TGTGCCAGTAGCGAGAGGTCTCGTGGAAACACCATATATTTT
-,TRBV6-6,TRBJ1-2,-,CASSYQLGGYTF,TGTGCCAGCAGTTACCAGCTCGGGGGCTACACCTTC
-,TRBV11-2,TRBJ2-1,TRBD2,CASSLVSGRAGEQFF,TGTGCCAGCAGCTTGGTTAGCGGGAGGGCTGGTGAGCAGTTCTTC